This TCR beta chain was observed in a study of T cells after yellow fever vaccination. This clonotype was observed many times. Antigen: not known. This CDR3 region has 14 residues. Germline CDR1 reads SGHVS; CDR2 reads FNYEAQ. The ends were cut back, 1 base at V and 2 bases at J, with 7 bases in the middle. Regarding the study as a whole: Abundant clonotypes from the bulk population could contaminate FACS-sorted repertoires. Subsequent to the booster, the majority of primary-vaccination clones reappeared (around 97% CD4, approximately 85% CD8).

Production of TCR cDNA was by 5'RACE template switching, which also added a universal primer site and UMIs. TCRdb independently ran MiXCR on the 5' RACE reads; one entry per CDR3 protein. Among about 75,000 distinct CDR3 sequences listed, around 7% were seen once. Sequencing used CD8+ T cells sorted from PBMCs, obtained more than 8 days after the first yellow fever vaccination. The rearrangement links TRBV7-6 to TRBJ2-3; D is unresolved. This clonotype was sampled from a man aged 18-30 years who received the YFV17D yellow fever vaccine. The CDR3 sequence: CASSLGSDTDTQYF. In DNA, the CDR3 is TGTGCCAGCAGCTTAGGAAGTGACACAGATACGCAGTATTTT.